These 24 T cell receptor beta chains were sequenced from one sample in a study of T cell repertoires in ileal Crohn's disease. Sequenced by immunoSEQ multiplex PCR; TCRdb stores in-frame clones only, minus some. The profile shows about 7,200 clones, 78% of them singletons. Time point specified: proximal margin of the surgical specimen (macroscopically non-inflamed). The material sequenced was ileal tissue. The receptors originated from an adult with Crohn's disease.

Here the CDR3 reads CSVEVGGRQGLGYTF. DNA of the CDR3: TGCAGCGTTGAAGTTGGCGGTCGACAGGGGCTTGGCTACACCTTC. The V and J genes are TRBV29-1 and TRBJ1-2; TRBD1 aligns across 8 bases. Germline V gives CDR1 SQVTM, CDR2 ANQGSEA. CDR3 size: 15 residues. The V segment lost 1 base and the J segment 7 bases; nucleotides outside the gene matches: 11.

This chain links TRBV6-6 with TRBJ2-7; the D is unclear. V lost 1 base to trimming and J lost 2 bases, with 9 bases between them. The CDR3 is made up of 14 amino acids. Looked up from germline, CDR1 is MNHNY and CDR2 is SVGAGI (reference sequence). The CDR3 here is CASSYLGSPYEQYF. For the CDR3, the DNA is TGTGCCAGCAGTTACTTGGGGTCGCCCTACGAGCAGTACTTC.

The V gene is TRBV7-6, the J gene TRBJ2-7; D is undetermined. V gave up 1 base and J gave up 5 bases, with 15 bases separating them. The CDR3 is made up of 15 amino acids. Per germline, CDR1 SGHVS and CDR2 FNYEAQ. As DNA, the CDR3 is TGTGCCAGCAGCTTAGATCTACCAGGTCAAGACGAGCAGTACTTC. Translating it yields CASSLDLPGQDEQYF. Full variable domain (outside the CDR3, taken from reference TRBV7-6 and TRBJ2-7): GAGVSQSPRYKVTKRGQDVALRCDPISGHVSLYWYRQALGQGPEFLTYFNYEAQQDKSGLPNDRFSAERPEGSISTLTIQRTEQRDSAMYRCASSLDLPGQDEQYFGPGTRLTVT.

The rearrangement links TRBV19 to TRBJ1-1, with D perhaps TRBD1 (5 bases). This CDR3 spans 13 amino acids. Germline-derived CDR1 and CDR2 are LNHDA and SQIVND (reference sequence). V shed 8 bases and J shed 3 bases, with 13 bases lying between them. The CDR3 DNA follows: TGTGCCAGTGGGGCCAAGGGTGACACTGAAGCTTTCTTT. As protein: CASGAKGDTEAFF.

J is TRBJ2-7 and V is TRBV13, with D maybe TRBD1 (5 bases). Germline V gives CDR1 PRHDT, CDR2 FYEKMQ (reference sequence). With 5 bases removed from V and 3 bases from J, the gap between germline ends came to 11 bases. The CDR3 is 13 residues long. CDR3 in amino acids: CASSRNRNYEQYF. The CDR3 DNA reads TGTGCCAGCAGCCGCAACAGGAACTACGAGCAGTACTTC.

This clone has only a few counts. V usage is TRBV29-1 and J usage is TRBJ1-1; D remains unclear. V was cut by 6 bases and J by 2 bases, with 10 bases left in between. CDR3 length: 12 amino acids. Germline-derived CDR1 and CDR2 are SQVTM and ANQGSEA. The CDR3 coding sequence is TGCAGCGTCGCATCTTCTAACACTGAAGCTTTCTTT. Protein sequence: CSVASSNTEAFF.

This clone was picked up a small number of times. The chain uses TRBV11-2 and TRBJ1-6; D is undetermined. Trimming took 2 bases from V and 14 from J, leaving 10 bases between them. The CDR3 contains 12 residues. Germline lookup yields CDR1 SGHAT and CDR2 FQNNGV. The CDR3 sequence: CASSLQAFTLHF. DNA for the CDR3: TGTGCCAGCAGCTTACAGGCGTTTACCCTCCACTTT.

This clone was seen once. The rearrangement uses TRBV6-1 and TRBJ2-5; 8 bases match TRBD2. The CDR3 loop spans 17 amino acids. Germline V gives CDR1 MNHNS, CDR2 SASEGT. V was clipped by 2 bases and J by 4 bases; unmatched bases: 12. CDR3 loop: CASSERIGGGRVETQYF. The CDR3 coding sequence is TGTGCCAGCAGTGAAAGAATCGGGGGGGGCAGGGTAGAGACCCAGTACTTC.

The V gene is TRBV15, the J gene TRBJ1-2; TRBD1 is a possible D gene (5 bases). CDR1 and CDR2 from the germline V gene are LNHNV and YYDKDF (reference sequence). This CDR3 region has 13 residues. Trimming removed 4 bases at V and 8 bases at J, with 14 bases between. In nucleotides, the CDR3 is TGTGCCACCAGCACGAGGGGTAATCGGGGCTACACCTTC. This sequence encodes CATSTRGNRGYTF.

V gene TRBV27 combines with J gene TRBJ1-6, with TRBD1 identical over 9 bases. Per the germline V gene, CDR1 is MNHEY and CDR2 is SMNVEV (reference sequence). After removal of 2 bases from V and 0 bases from J, the junction contained 2 bases not matched to a gene. The CDR3 is made up of 17 amino acids. CDR3 sequence: CASSLGTGISYNSPLHF. The CDR3 DNA sequence: TGTGCCAGCAGTTTAGGGACAGGGATCTCCTATAATTCACCCCTCCACTTT.

The rearrangement uses TRBV25-1 and TRBJ1-4, with D uncertain. Germline CDR1 reads MGHDK; CDR2 reads SYGVNS. This CDR3 has 14 residues. The germline V and J ends were trimmed by 2 bases and 2 bases, with 6 bases remaining between them. The CDR3 loop reads CASSEDTTNEKLFF. CDR3 nucleotide sequence: TGTGCCAGCAGTGAAGACACCACTAATGAAAAACTGTTTTTT.

Only a few counts were recorded for this clone. The chain combines TRBV9 with TRBJ2-1, with 7 bases matching TRBD2. The J segment lost 4 bases and the V segment lost 5 bases, leaving 9 bases of the junction unmatched. Germline assignment: CDR1 SGDLS and CDR2 YYNGEE. The CDR3 loop spans 15 amino acids. CDR3 region: CASSALSGEYNEQFF. CDR3 sequence (DNA): TGTGCCAGCAGTGCCTTGAGCGGGGAATACAATGAGCAGTTCTTC.

CDR3 sequence: CASSVYRGENEKLFF. The DNA for the CDR3 is TGTGCCAGCAGCGTTTACAGGGGCGAGAATGAAAAACTGTTTTTT. V and J are TRBV11-2 and TRBJ1-4, with 7 bases fitting TRBD1. Per the germline V gene, CDR1 is SGHAT and CDR2 is FQNNGV. The CDR3 length is 15 residues. V lost 5 bases to trimming and J lost 5 bases; unmatched junction nucleotides: 8. The full variable domain, rest sourced from reference TRBV11-2 and TRBJ1-4, is EAGVAQSPRYKIIEKRQSVAFWCNPISGHATLYWYQQILGQGPKLLIQFQNNGVVDDSQLPKDRFSAERLKGVDSTLKIQPAKLEDSAVYLCASSVYRGENEKLFFGSGTQLSVL.

This clone has only a few counts. This chain joins TRBV6-1 and TRBJ2-7, with a weak D call TRBD1 (6 bases). Germline assignment: CDR1 MNHNS and CDR2 SASEGT. The CDR3 is made up of 14 amino acids. Trimming took 0 bases from V and 7 from J, leaving 13 bases between them. CDR3 DNA: TGTGCCAGCAGTGAAGCGCCCAGGGGAAGTGAGCAGTACTTC. As protein: CASSEAPRGSEQYF.

V usage is TRBV19 and J usage is TRBJ2-1; D unclear. CDR1 is LNHDA and CDR2 is SQIVND in the germline V gene (reference sequence). The CDR3 contains 12 residues. Trimming pared 3 bases from V and 7 bases from J, leaving 7 bases between. The CDR3 is CASSMSKNEQFF. The CDR3 nucleotides read TGTGCCAGTAGTATGTCAAAAAATGAGCAGTTCTTC.

The V gene is TRBV6-1, the J gene TRBJ2-7; TRBD2 agrees at 8 bases. The CDR3 loop spans 15 amino acids. CDR1 and CDR2 (germline): MNHNS, SASEGT. With V trimmed by 6 bases and J by 4 bases, 11 bases remained unmatched. CDR3 residues: CASSSETSGAYEQYF. The CDR3 DNA is TGTGCCAGCAGCTCGGAAACTAGCGGAGCATACGAGCAGTACTTC.

The V and J genes are TRBV9 and TRBJ1-1; D unclear. The CDR3 is made up of 16 amino acids. V shed 2 bases and J shed 3 bases, with 17 bases lying between them. Looked up from germline, CDR1 is SGDLS and CDR2 is YYNGEE. CDR3 in DNA: TGTGCCAGCAGCGTGGGCAGGTGGGGAGAAGACACTGAAGCTTTCTTT. This translates into CASSVGRWGEDTEAFF.

This chain joins TRBV5-6 and TRBJ2-1; no reliable D call. V lost 2 bases to trimming and J lost 8 bases, with 17 bases between them. Germline V gene lookup returns CDR1 SGHDT and CDR2 YYEEEE. CDR3 length equals 15 residues. The CDR3 coding sequence is TGTGCCAGCAGCTTCTCGGGCCCGCGGTGGGATGAGCAGTTCTTC. It codes for CASSFSGPRWDEQFF.

This clone was counted once. The chain recombines TRBV25-1 with TRBJ1-2, with 8 bases that match TRBD1. The CDR3 is made up of 12 amino acids. The germline gives CDR1 MGHDK, CDR2 SYGVNS. The V and J ends lost 3 bases and 7 bases, in that order; junction bases with no gene match: 1. The CDR3 bases are TGTGCCAGCAGTGACAGGGGGCTTGGCTACACCTTC. This codes for CASSDRGLGYTF.

By sample share, this clone is medium-sized. The chain links TRBV4-1 to TRBJ1-1, with 8 bases that match TRBD1. The germline gives CDR1 MGHRA, CDR2 YSYEKL. The CDR3 has 14 amino acids. V dropped 4 bases and J dropped 1; count of bases not matched to a gene: 2. The CDR3 is CASSRTGTNTEAFF. CDR3 nucleotide sequence: TGCGCCAGCAGCCGGACAGGGACGAACACTGAAGCTTTCTTT.

The chain's CDR3 is CASSAHRATNEKLFF. DNA for the CDR3: TGTGCCAGCAGTGCTCACCGCGCAACTAATGAAAAACTGTTTTTT. J is TRBJ1-4 and V is TRBV25-1; D is undetermined. Trimming cost V 4 bases and J 0 bases, with 9 bases left between them. Germline V gives CDR1 MGHDK, CDR2 SYGVNS. The CDR3 runs to 15 residues. Combining the CDR3 with reference TRBV25-1 and TRBJ1-4 gives the whole variable domain EADIYQTPRYLVIGTGKKITLECSQTMGHDKMYWYQQDPGMELHLIHYSYGVNSTEKGDLSSESTVSRIRTEHFPLTLESARPSHTSQYLCASSAHRATNEKLFFGSGTQLSVL.

This clone was seen a single time. The rearrangement links TRBV6-5 to TRBJ2-7, with TRBD2 matching over 8 bases. This CDR3 comprises 15 residues. CDR1 is MNHEY, CDR2 SVGAGI, per germline. Germline trimming cut 4 bases from V and 6 bases from J; bases unmatched to any gene: 11. The CDR3 coding sequence is TGTGCCAGCAGTTCCCATCAAGGACTAGCCGCCGAGCAGTACTTC. It codes for CASSSHQGLAAEQYF.

The count of this clone is one. The chain combines TRBV7-6 with TRBJ1-1; D remains unclear. Trimming removed 6 bases from V and 0 bases from J, with 8 bases in between. The CDR3 covers 13 residues. CDR1 is SGHVS and CDR2 is FNYEAQ in the germline V gene. The CDR3 sequence: CASRDGLNTEAFF. The CDR3 coding sequence is TGTGCCAGCAGAGACGGACTGAACACTGAAGCTTTCTTT. Complete variable domain (other parts from reference TRBV7-6 and TRBJ1-1): GAGVSQSPRYKVTKRGQDVALRCDPISGHVSLYWYRQALGQGPEFLTYFNYEAQQDKSGLPNDRFSAERPEGSISTLTIQRTEQRDSAMYRCASRDGLNTEAFFGQGTRLTVV.

The V and J genes are TRBV19 and TRBJ2-2; D is uncertain. Germline loops: CDR1 LNHDA, CDR2 SQIVND (reference sequence). V dropped 4 bases and J dropped 8 bases, with 8 bases sitting between them. The CDR3 has 12 residues. The CDR3 spells CASSTLTGELFF. The CDR3 region has the DNA TGTGCCAGTAGTACCTTGACAGGGGAGCTGTTTTTT.